The 7 T cell receptor beta chains reported below all come from one sample, sequenced in a study of early T cells in non-severe SARS-CoV-2 infection. TCRdb reprocessed the 5' RACE reads with MiXCR, giving one entry per CDR3 protein. The sample lists about 48,000 distinct CDR3 sequences; about 7.8% were seen once. Material for sequencing was whole blood. Receptors originate from an adult who was a healthcare worker with PCR-confirmed SARS-CoV-2 infection or an uninfected control (not recorded which).

V and J are TRBV7-2 and TRBJ1-1; D gene unclear. The CDR3 covers 14 residues. Trimming took 2 bases from V and 1 from J, leaving 8 bases between them. The V gene's germline CDR1 is SGHTA and CDR2 FQGNSA. CDR3 nucleotide sequence: TGTGCCAGCAGCTTATATGGCTCGAACACTGAAGCTTTCTTT. Translated, it gives CASSLYGSNTEAFF.

This clonotype was observed at least ten times. The chain has TRBV7-9 and TRBJ2-1, with unresolved D. CDR1 and CDR2 (germline): SEHNR, FQNEAQ (reference sequence). The CDR3 extends over 13 amino acids. V lost 3 bases and J 6 bases, leaving 9 bases between the germline ends. The CDR3 coding sequence is TGTGCCAGCAGCTTTCCGGCCCCCAATGAGCAGTTCTTC. Its protein is CASSFPAPNEQFF.

In its sample, this clonotype was seen many times. The chain uses TRBV7-9 and TRBJ1-1; D remains unclear. Trimming shortened V by 1 base and J by 0 bases, and 9 bases separated the two germline ends. This CDR3 region has 15 residues. In germline, CDR1 is SEHNR, CDR2 FQNEAQ (reference sequence). The CDR3 coding sequence is TGTGCCAGCAGCTTAGGGACTTTGCTGAACACTGAAGCTTTCTTT. The encoded protein is CASSLGTLLNTEAFF.

Ten or more counts support this clonotype. The gene calls are TRBV18 and TRBJ2-1; TRBD1 matches at 7 bases. The CDR3 is made up of 13 amino acids. V dropped 4 bases and J dropped 5; count of bases not matched to a gene: 2. Per the germline V gene, CDR1 is KGHSH and CDR2 is LQKENI. The CDR3 loop reads CASSLGTDNEQFF. The CDR3 bases are TGTGCCAGCTCACTGGGGACAGACAATGAGCAGTTCTTC.

This clonotype has ten or more counts. The chain carries TRBV20-1 and TRBJ1-1; no firm D call. The CDR3 extends over 16 amino acids. Germline values: CDR1 DFQATT, CDR2 SNEGSKA (reference sequence). Trimming took 6 bases from V and 0 from J, leaving 20 bases between them. CDR3 sequence: CSASDLEKNMNTEAFF. The CDR3 region has the DNA TGCAGTGCATCCGATCTTGAGAAGAACATGAACACTGAAGCTTTCTTT.

As to this clonotype: Since a much larger clone is just one base distant, this may be a read error. The rearrangement joins TRBV5-6 to TRBJ1-2; weak D call: TRBD1 (5 bases). CDR3 size: 14 residues. Trimming removed 1 base at V and 9 bases at J, with 16 bases between. CDR1 and CDR2 from the germline V gene are SGHDT and YYEEEE. The chain's CDR3 is CASSLWQGIQSYTF. DNA of the CDR3: TGTGCCAGCAGCTTGTGGCAGGGTATACAGAGCTACACCTTC.

This clonotype was observed many times. The chain has TRBV28 and TRBJ1-6; tentative D call: TRBD1 (6 bases). With 6 bases removed from V and 9 bases from J, the gap between germline ends came to 18 bases. CDR1 and CDR2 (germline): MDHEN, SYDVKM. There are 15 residues in the CDR3. The CDR3 here is CASRSDTGTSSPLHF. The CDR3 coding sequence is TGTGCCAGCAGGTCCGATACAGGGACAAGTTCACCCCTCCACTTT.